The subject of this entry is one T cell receptor (beta chain). This clonotype has at least ten counts. No cognate antigen has been identified for it. Within one base of it there is no much larger clone, and no base qualities were kept. The data derive from a study of T cells in Graves' hyperthyroidism and ophthalmopathy (dated by TCRdb to 2018 to 2020). Background for the entire study: Peripheral blood was sampled at the time of initial diagnosis, prior to any treatment. To identify distinguishing TCR V-J signatures, a discovery cohort of around 100 patients was used, comprising 40 to 45 with Graves' ophthalmopathy and about 59 with stable Graves' hyperthyroidism. Whether ophthalmopathy could be predicted prospectively was tested in an independent validation cohort made up of roughly 19 hyperthyroidism patients plus 17 patients who later progressed to ophthalmopathy. For training and testing, the 100 or so patients in the discovery cohort were randomly divided in a 7:3 ratio. In more than five Graves' hyperthyroidism patients, the study also compared T-cell repertoires from thyroid tissue with T-cell repertoires from blood. After blood sampling, hyperthyroidism patients were treated with methimazole at a starting dose of 30 mg daily, and ophthalmopathy patients were treated with high-dose intravenous methylprednisolone. The paper reports TCR Vbeta CDR3 sequencing of roughly 140 peripheral blood samples: fewer than 50 ophthalmopathy, about 75 hyperthyroidism and around 17 progressor patients. Study-wide findings and limitations: Sample size was not statistically predetermined, and investigators were not blinded to group allocation. Most expanded thyroid clonotypes (frequency above 0.001) were also detected in blood, suggesting blood repertoires may reflect thyroid immune responses. In validation, progression to ophthalmopathy was predicted by the model with nearly 71% sensitivity and around 75% specificity, a median of around 6.5 months before onset. A model built on a 13 V-J signature distinguished ophthalmopathy from stable hyperthyroidism, reaching around 87% sensitivity and 81.08% specificity in cross-validation and 80%/75% in testing.

There are 15 amino acids in the CDR3, from cysteine to phenylalanine inclusive. This entry keeps only the CDR3 DNA: 45 bases, framed from base 1. Trimming removed 2 bases from V and 3 bases from J; the gene matches leave 5 bases unexplained. CDR1 SGHTS and CDR2 YDEGEE were looked up in the germline V gene. The TCR beta CDR3 regions were amplified from the RNA transcripts. For the first round of RT-PCR on the TCR CDR3, the HTBI primer set was used together with the Qiagen OneStep RT-PCR kit. Libraries were constructed in a second round of multiplex PCR, after which size selection and purification were carried out. Paired-end sequencing of the libraries was performed with 100 bp reads on an Illumina HiSeq2000. On the authors' methods: SOAPnuke was used to process the raw data, with reads discarded if the reads contained adapters or uncalled bases, had a mean Phred below 15, or lacked an exact constant-primer or identifier match. High-quality paired reads were merged with COPE v1.2.5, and unique nucleotide sequences were defined as clonotypes. Clonotypes were aligned to IMGT TRBV, TRBD and TRBJ reference segments using MiTCR v1.1. Analysis was restricted to V-J combinations with a frequency above 0.0001, which covered over 98% of repertoires. A TCS score was defined as the ratio of F50 (clonal expansion) to E x V (chaos), with BLOSUM62-based TCRdist applied between CDR3 peptides within each V-J. Welch's t-statistics and random forest reduced 514 V-J features to 13, which were used in a naive Bayes classifier (R e1071). The public reads were reprocessed in TCRdb via fastp at Q25 and MiXCR, keeping in-frame beta chains. Each entry is one CDR3 protein sequence, shown with its most common DNA and genes. These V and J calls derive from TCRdb rather than the authors' analysis. In all, the sample holds around 250,000 distinct CDR3 sequences, and 16% of those were seen once. The ten largest clones capture about 29% of the sample.

Moderately to severely active disease, a Clinical Activity Score of at least 3, a NOSPECS grade of at least 4, and a duration under 3 months were present in ophthalmopathy patients. Exclusion was applied to patients with uncontrolled infections, other autoimmune diseases, pregnancy or lactation. Diagnoses relied on clinical symptoms, serum thyroxine and TRAb, thyroid ultrasound and orbital computed tomography. PBMCs were isolated from 7.5 to 10 ml of fresh peripheral blood by Ficoll-Paque density gradient centrifugation. Trizol reagent was used to extract total RNA, and RNA quality was then checked on an Agilent 2100 Bioanalyzer.

The rearrangement joined TRBV5-8 to TRBJ2-1, with 7 bases aligning to TRBD2. The specimen was blood. This receptor was identified in a woman aged 18-35 years with Graves' ophthalmopathy. The CDR3 protein: CASSFAGVNYNEQFF. Read as DNA, the sequence is TGTGCCAGCAGCTTTGCGGGAGTAAACTACAATGAGCAGTTCTTC.